This record concerns one T cell receptor beta chain sequence. Antigen unknown. Germline values: CDR1 SQVTM, CDR2 ANQGSEA. CDR3 size: 14 residues. These data are taken from a study of monozygotic twins with inflammatory bowel disease. Study conclusions and caveats: Findings did not support one strong IBD-associated signal or clonotype.

cDNA for each sample came from eight separate reactions. TCRdb re-called the 5' RACE reads, yielding one record per CDR3 amino acid sequence without DNA. The table lists some 130,000 distinct CDR3 sequences. The sample comprised blood. This sequence was found in a human donor with ulcerative colitis or Crohn's disease, or a healthy co-twin of an affected twin (not recorded which). The rearrangement links TRBV29-1 to TRBJ1-1; the TCRdb call, TRBD1, lacks DNA for checking. CDR3 region: CSVGTPTGNTEAFF.